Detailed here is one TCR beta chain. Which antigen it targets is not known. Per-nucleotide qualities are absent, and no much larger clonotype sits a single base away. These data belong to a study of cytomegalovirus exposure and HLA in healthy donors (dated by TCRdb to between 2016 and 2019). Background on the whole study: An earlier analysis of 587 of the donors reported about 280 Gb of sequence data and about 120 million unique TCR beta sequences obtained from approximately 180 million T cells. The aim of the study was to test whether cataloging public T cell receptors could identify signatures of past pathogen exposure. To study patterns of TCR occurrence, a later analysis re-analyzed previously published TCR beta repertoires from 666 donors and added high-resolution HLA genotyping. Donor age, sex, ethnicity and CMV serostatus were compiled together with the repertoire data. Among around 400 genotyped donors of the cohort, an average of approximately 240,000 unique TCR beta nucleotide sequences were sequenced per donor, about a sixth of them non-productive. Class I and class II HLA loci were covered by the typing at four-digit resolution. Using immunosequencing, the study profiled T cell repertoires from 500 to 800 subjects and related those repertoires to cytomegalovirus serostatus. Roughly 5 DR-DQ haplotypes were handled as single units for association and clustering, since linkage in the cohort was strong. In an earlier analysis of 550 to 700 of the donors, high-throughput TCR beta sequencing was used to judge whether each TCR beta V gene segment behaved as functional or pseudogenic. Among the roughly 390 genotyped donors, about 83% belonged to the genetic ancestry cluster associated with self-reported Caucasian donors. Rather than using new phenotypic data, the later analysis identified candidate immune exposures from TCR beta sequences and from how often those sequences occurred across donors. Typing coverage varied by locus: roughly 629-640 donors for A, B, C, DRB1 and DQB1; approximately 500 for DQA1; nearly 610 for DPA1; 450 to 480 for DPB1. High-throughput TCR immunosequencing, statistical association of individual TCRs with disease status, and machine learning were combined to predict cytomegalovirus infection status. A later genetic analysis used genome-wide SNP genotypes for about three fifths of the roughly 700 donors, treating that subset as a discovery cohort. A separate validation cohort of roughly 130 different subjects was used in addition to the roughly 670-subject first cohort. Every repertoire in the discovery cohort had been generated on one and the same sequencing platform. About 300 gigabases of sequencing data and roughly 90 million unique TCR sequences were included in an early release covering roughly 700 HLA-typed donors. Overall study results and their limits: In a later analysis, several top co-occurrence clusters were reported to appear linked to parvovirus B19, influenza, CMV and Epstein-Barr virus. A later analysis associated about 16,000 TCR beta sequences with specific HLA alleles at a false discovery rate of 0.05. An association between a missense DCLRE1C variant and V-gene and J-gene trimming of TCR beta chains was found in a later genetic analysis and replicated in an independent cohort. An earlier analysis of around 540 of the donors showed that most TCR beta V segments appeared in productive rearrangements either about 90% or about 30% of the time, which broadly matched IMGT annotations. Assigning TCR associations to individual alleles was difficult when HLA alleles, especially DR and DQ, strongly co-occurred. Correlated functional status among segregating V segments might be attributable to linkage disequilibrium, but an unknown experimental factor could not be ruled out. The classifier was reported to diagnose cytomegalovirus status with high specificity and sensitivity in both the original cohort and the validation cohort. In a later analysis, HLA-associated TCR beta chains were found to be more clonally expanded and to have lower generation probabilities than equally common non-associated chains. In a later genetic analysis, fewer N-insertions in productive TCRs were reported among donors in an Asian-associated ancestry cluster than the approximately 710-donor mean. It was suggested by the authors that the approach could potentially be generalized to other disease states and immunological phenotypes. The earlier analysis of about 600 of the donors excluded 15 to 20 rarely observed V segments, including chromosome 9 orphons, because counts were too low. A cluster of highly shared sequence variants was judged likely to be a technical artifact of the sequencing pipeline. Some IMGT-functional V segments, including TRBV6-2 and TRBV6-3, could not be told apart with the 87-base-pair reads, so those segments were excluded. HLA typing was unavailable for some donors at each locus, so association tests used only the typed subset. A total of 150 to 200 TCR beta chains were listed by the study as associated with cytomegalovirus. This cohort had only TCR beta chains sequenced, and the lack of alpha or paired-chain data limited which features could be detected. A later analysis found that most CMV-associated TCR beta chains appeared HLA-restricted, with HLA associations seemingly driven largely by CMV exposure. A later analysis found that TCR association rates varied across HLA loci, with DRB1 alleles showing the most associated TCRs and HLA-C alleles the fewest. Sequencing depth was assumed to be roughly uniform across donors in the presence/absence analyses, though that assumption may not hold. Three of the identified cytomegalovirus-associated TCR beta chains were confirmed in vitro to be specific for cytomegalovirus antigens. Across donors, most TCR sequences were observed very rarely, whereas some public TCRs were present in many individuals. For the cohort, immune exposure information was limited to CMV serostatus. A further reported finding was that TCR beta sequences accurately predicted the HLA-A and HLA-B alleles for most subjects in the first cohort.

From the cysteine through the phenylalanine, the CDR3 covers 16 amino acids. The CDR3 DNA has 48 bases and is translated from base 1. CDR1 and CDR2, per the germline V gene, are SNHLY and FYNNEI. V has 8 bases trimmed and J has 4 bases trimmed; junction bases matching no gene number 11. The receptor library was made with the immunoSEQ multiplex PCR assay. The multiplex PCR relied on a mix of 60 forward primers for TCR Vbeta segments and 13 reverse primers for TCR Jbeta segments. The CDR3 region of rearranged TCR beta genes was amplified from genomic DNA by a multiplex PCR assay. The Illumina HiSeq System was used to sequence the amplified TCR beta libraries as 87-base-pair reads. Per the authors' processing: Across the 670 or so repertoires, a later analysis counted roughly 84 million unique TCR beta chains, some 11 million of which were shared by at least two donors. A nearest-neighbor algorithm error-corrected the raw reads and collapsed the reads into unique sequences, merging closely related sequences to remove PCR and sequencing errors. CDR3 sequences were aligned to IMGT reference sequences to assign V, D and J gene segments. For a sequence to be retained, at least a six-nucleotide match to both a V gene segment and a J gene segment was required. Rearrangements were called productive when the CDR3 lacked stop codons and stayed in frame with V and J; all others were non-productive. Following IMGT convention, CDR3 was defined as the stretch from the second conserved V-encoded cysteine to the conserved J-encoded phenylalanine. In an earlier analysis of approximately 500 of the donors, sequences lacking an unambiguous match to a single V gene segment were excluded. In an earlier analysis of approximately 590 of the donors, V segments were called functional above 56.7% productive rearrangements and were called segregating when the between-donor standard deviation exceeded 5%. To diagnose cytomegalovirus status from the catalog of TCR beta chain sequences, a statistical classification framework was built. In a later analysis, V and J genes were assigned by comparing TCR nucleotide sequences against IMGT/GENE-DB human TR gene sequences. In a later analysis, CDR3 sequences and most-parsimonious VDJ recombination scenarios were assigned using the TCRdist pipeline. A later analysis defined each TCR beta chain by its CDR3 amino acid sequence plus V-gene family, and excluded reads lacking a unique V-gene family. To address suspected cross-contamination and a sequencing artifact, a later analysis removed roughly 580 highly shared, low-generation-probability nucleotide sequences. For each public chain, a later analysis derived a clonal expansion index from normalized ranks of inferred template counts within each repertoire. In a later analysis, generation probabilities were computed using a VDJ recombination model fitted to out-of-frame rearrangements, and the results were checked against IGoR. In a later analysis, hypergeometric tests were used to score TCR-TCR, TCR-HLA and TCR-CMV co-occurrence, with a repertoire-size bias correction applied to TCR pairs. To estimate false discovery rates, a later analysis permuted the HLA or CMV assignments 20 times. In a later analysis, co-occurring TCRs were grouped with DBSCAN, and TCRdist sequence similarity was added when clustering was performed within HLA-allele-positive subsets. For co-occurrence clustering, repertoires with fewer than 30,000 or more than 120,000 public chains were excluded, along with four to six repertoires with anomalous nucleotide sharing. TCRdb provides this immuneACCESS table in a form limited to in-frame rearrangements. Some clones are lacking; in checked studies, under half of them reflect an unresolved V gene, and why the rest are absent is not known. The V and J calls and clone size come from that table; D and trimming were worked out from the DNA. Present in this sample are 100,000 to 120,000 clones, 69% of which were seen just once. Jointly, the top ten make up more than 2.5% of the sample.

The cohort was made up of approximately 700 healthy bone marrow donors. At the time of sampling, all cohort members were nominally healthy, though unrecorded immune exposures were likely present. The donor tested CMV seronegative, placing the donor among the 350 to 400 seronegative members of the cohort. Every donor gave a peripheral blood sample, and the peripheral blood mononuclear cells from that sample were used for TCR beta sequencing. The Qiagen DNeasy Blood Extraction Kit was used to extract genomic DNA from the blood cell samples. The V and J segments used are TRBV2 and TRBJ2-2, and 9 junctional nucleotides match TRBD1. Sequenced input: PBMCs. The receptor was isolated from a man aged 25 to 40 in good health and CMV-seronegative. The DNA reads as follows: TGTGCCAGCGGATCTACAGGGGGCGGGTCCACCGGGGAGCTGTTTTTT. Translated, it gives CASGSTGGGSTGELFF.